This T cell receptor beta chain was obtained from a study of siplizumab effects on memory and regulatory T cells. Overall study results and limits: Greater diversity than memory cells seemed evident in naive T cells, which also appeared to be major alloresponse contributors.

Responder and stimulator cells in the mixed lymphocyte reaction were cultured together for around six days at 37°C. Labelling of responder PBMCs was performed with CFSE and of stimulator PBMCs with Violet Dye, followed by mixing at 1:1. This table comes from immunoSEQ multiplex PCR, and its TCRdb copy is limited to in-frame clones, with some not included. Among roughly 9,200 clones listed, 40% were seen once. Germline CDR1 is SGHRS and CDR2 is YFSETQ. The CDR3 loop spans 15 amino acids. The V gene end was trimmed by 4 bases and the J gene end by 6 bases; junction bases not matched to a gene: 10. This clone is hyperexpanded (1% or more) within its sample. Its antigen is still unknown.

What was sequenced was CFSE-low (dividing) CD4+ T cells sorted from an allogeneic mixed lymphocyte reaction. This TCR was sampled from a human donor in good health; the cells came from an allogeneic mixed lymphocyte reaction. This rearrangement joins TRBV5-1 to TRBJ1-1; 9 bases map to TRBD1. CDR3 in amino acids: CASSPRTGVMAEAFF. In nucleotides, the CDR3 is TGCGCCAGCAGCCCTAGGACAGGGGTGATGGCTGAAGCTTTCTTT.